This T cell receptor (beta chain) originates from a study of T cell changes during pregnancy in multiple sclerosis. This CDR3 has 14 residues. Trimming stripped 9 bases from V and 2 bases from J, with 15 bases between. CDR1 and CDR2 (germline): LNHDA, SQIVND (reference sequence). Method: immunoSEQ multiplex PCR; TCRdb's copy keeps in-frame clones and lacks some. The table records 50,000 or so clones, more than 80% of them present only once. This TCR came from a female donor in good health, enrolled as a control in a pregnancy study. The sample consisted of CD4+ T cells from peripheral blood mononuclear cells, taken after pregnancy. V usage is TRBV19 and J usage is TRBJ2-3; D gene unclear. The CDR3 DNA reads TGTGCCAGCACACCCCCTGTACCCACAGATACGCAGTATTTT. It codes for CASTPPVPTDTQYF.